The source of this T cell receptor beta chain is a study of Ad26.COV2.S vaccination and SARS-CoV-2 variants. Study conclusions and caveats: Vaccine recipients posted higher spike-specific TCR breadth than their placebo counterparts.

Comment on this clone: Its antigen is currently unknown.

Data came from immunoSEQ multiplex PCR; TCRdb stores just in-frame clones and leaves some out. The table records 350,000 to 550,000 clones, 80% to 90% of them present only once. The V gene end was trimmed by 1 base and the J gene end by 3 bases; junction bases not matched to a gene: 4. Germline values: CDR1 SGHRS, CDR2 YFSETQ. This CDR3 comprises 15 residues. Treatment indicated: about 20 received Ad26.COV2.S at low or high dose, single or two shots; roughly five received placebo; per-sample allocation not given. On day 63 after the first injection, vaccine and placebo recipients gave samples. The sample here was peripheral blood, taken in a trial of Ad26.COV2.S vaccine versus placebo. This TCR derives from a person aged 18-60 years who received the Ad26.COV2.S COVID-19 vaccine or a placebo. The rearrangement joins TRBV5-1 to TRBJ2-5; 9 bases line up with TRBD1. CDR3 in DNA: TGCGCCAGCAGCTTGAAAACAGGGGGCGAAGAGACCCAGTACTTC. Translation: CASSLKTGGEETQYF.